This TCR beta chain was identified during a study of CD8+CD57+ T cells in acquired aplastic anemia. Study as a whole: The DNA of sorted CD4+ and CD8+ cells averaged approximately 2.9 ug. Study findings and constraints: No significant patient-versus-control difference appeared in CD8+ Simpson's diversity.

Whoever was chosen for sequencing had shown CD8+CD57+ cell expansion by flow cytometry. All patients were therapy-naive when blood was sampled. According to the study, genomic DNA was the template for TCR beta VDJ and CDR3 profiling. TCRdb analysed the reads with MiXCR anew, one entry per CDR3 protein. Of under 350,000 distinct CDR3 sequences in the sample, about three fifths were seen once. V lost 5 bases, J lost 11 bases, and 15 bases stayed unmatched. Germline assignment: CDR1 SGHTS and CDR2 YDEGEE. There are 15 residues in the CDR3. This clonotype was picked up many times. Its antigen is undetermined.

The specimen was sorted CD4+, CD8+, or CD8+CD57+ T cells (not recorded which) from PBMCs. The chain recombines TRBV5-8 with TRBJ2-3; 9 bases fit TRBD1. This clonotype was sampled from a human donor with aplastic anemia. In nucleotides, the CDR3 is TGTGCCAGCAGTCTACAGGGGGCCCTCCGGTCTAGGCAGTATTTT. Its protein product is CASSLQGALRSRQYF.